This entry features one T cell receptor (beta chain) sequence. Its matching antigen is unknown. Germline V gene sequence: CDR1 MNHNS, CDR2 SASEGT. Trimming left V 4 bases short and J 0 bases short, with 7 bases between. The CDR3 is 14 residues long. The sample comes from a study of cytomegalovirus exposure and HLA in healthy donors. Overall study findings and caveats: Rarity characterized most TCR sequences, yet some public TCRs appeared in many donors. Testing in vitro showed a few CMV-associated chains specific for CMV antigens.

Repertoires were generated with immunoSEQ multiplex PCR, while TCRdb's copy carries only in-frame clones and drops some. The table includes over 200,000 clones, about 91% detected once. This sequence originates from a woman aged 18-29 years in good health and CMV-seronegative. V usage is TRBV6-1 and J usage is TRBJ1-5; D might be TRBD1 (5 bases). Sequencing used PBMCs. CDR3 protein: CASSVTDSNQPQHF. Written as DNA, the CDR3 is TGTGCCAGCAGTGTGACAGATAGCAATCAGCCCCAGCATTTT.